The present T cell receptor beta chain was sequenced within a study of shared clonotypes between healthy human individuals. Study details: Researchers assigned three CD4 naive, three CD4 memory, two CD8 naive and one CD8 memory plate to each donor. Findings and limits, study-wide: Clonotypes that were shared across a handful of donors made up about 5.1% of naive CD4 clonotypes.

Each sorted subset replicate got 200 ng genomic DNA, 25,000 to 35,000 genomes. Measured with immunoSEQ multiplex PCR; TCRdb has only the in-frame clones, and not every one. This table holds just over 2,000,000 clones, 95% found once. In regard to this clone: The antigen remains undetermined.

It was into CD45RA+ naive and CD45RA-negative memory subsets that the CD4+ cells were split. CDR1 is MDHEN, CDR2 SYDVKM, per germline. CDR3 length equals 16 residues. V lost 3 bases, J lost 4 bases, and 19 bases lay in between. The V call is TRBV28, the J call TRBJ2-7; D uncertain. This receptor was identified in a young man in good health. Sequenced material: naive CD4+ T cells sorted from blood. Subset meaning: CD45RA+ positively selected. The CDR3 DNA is TGTGCCAGCAGTTTGAGAAGGGCAGCCGCCTCGTACGAGCAGTACTTC. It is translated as CASSLRRAAASYEQYF.